This T cell receptor (beta chain) was captured by sequencing in a study of CD8+ T cells in alopecia areata. Study-level results: Tofacitinib delivered significant drops in scalp clonality and in expanded CD8+ clones among the top 100. Scalp data also include sequences from resident alphabeta T cells of normal skin.

V dropped 2 bases and J dropped 2; count of bases not matched to a gene: 3. This CDR3 comprises 16 residues. Germline CDR1 and CDR2: GTSNPN and SVGIG (reference sequence). In regard to this clone: What it recognizes is unknown.

cDNA serving as the sequencing template came from extracted, reverse transcribed RNA. Repertoires were generated with immunoSEQ multiplex PCR, while TCRdb's copy carries only in-frame clones and drops some. The data show about 76,000 clones, approximately 64% seen once. Treatment of the sample: oral pan-JAK inhibitor, 5-10 mg twice daily. Samples from alopecia areata patients were lesional scalp punch biopsies and peripheral blood. The sequencing used CD8+ T cells sorted from blood, collected at week 24, from a patient treated with tofacitinib. The TCR was taken from a human donor with alopecia areata. The chain employs TRBV30 and TRBJ2-1, with 13 bases fitting TRBD2. In DNA, the CDR3 is TGTGCCTGGAGTCCACTAGCGGGAGGGCCCTACAATGAGCAGTTCTTC. The encoded protein is CAWSPLAGGPYNEQFF.